These T cell receptor beta chains were read from a single sample in a study of spatial heterogeneity in lung cancer. TCRdb fed the 5' RACE reads into MiXCR, producing one record per CDR3 protein. The sample contains fewer than 45,000 distinct CDR3 sequences, 8% to 11% of which appear only once. The input for sequencing was PBMCs, taken at follow-up. Receptors originate from a female donor with early-stage non-small cell lung cancer. Both conserved end residues are part of each CDR3. Each record gives: clone size, J gene, V gene, CDR3 protein. Not all rows give a size; the values are once, few, many and, for expanded clones, a class.

>few|TRBJ1-1|TRBV5-1
CASSLAVGPNTEAFF
>.|TRBJ2-6|TRBV7-9
CASSTPGQLISGANVLTF
>.|TRBJ2-2|TRBV23-1
CASSQFERAQINTGELFF
>many|TRBJ1-5|TRBV4-2
CASSQDWQEGWEPQHF
>few|TRBJ2-2|TRBV2
CASSPTSSTNTGELFF
>many|TRBJ2-7|TRBV20-1
CSARLSGDFSYEQYF
>few|TRBJ1-1|TRBV7-9
CASTVQENTEAFF
>.|TRBJ2-5|TRBV11-3
CASSLAMGQGQETQYF
>many|TRBJ1-4|TRBV28
CASSLWGLGEKLFF
>many|TRBJ1-1|TRBV14
CASSWGQGLTEAFF
>many|TRBJ1-1|TRBV3-1
CASTSTVSPDTEAFF
>many|TRBJ1-4|TRBV4-1
CASSLVGTVNEKLFF
>few|TRBJ2-5|TRBV7-9
CASSTPRGSQETQYF
>few|TRBJ2-1|TRBV6-6
CASTRSLAGPEQFF
>.|TRBJ2-2|TRBV15
CATRREPNTGELFF
>.|TRBJ2-7|TRBV2
CASRGQVYEQYF
>many|TRBJ2-1|TRBV19
CASSPGTGHSIVEQFF
>many|TRBJ1-2|TRBV28
CASSLTDKTGAGYTF
>many|TRBJ2-1|TRBV19
CASSRLPQRATPYNEQFF
>medium-sized|TRBJ1-6|TRBV9
CASSTTGENNSPLHF